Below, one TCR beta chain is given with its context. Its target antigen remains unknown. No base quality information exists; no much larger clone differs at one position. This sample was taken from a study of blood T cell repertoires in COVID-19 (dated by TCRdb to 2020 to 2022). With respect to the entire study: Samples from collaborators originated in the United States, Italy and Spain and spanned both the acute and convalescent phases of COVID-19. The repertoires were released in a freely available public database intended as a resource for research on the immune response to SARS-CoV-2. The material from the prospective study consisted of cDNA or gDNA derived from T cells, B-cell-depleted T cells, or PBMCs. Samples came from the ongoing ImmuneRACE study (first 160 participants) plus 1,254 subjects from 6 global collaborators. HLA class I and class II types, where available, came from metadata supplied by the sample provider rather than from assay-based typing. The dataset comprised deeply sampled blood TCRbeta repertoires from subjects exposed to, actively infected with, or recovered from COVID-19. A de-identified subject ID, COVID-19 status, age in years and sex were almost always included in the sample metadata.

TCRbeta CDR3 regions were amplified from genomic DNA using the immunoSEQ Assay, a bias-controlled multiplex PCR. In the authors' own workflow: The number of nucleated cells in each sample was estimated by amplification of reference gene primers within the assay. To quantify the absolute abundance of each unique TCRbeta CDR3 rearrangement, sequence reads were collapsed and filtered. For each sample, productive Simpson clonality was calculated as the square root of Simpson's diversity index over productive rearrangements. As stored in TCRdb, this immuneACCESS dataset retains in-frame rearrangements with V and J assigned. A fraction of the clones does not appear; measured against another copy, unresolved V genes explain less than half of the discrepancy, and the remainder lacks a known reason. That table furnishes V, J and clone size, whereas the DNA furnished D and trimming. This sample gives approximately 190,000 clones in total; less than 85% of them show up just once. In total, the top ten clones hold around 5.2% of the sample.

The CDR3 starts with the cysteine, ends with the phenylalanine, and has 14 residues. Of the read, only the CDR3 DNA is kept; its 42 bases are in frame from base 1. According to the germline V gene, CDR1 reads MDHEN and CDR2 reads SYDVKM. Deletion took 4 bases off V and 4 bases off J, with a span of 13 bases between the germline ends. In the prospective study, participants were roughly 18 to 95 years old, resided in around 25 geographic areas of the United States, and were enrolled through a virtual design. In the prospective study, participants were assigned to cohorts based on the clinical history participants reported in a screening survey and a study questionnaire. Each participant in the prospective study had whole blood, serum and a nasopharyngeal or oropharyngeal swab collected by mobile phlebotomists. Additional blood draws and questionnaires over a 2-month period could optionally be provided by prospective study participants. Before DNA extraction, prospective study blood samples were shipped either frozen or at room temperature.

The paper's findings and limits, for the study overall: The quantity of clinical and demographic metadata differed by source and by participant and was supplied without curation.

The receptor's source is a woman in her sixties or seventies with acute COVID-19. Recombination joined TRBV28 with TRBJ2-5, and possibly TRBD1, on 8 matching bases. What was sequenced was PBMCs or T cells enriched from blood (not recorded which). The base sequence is TGTGCCAGCAGTTACAGGGGGGGTGTAGAGACCCAGTACTTC. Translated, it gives CASSYRGGVETQYF.